These 6 T cell receptor beta chains share one sample of origin, sequenced in a study of cytomegalovirus exposure and HLA in healthy donors. The PCR used 60 Vbeta and 13 Jbeta primers. TCRdb keeps only in-frame clones here, not all; method: immunoSEQ multiplex PCR. Among about 140,000 clones listed, 70% to 80% were seen once. The sequencing input was PBMCs. The receptor set was obtained from a man aged 25 to 40 in good health and CMV-seronegative.

The sample holds a few counts of this clone. The chain is built from TRBV29-1 and TRBJ2-7, with no clear D. V dropped 4 bases and J dropped 2 bases, with 12 bases sitting between them. Germline assignment: CDR1 SQVTM and CDR2 ANQGSEA. This CDR3 region has 13 residues. The CDR3 is CSVVTDTTYEQYF. Written as DNA, the CDR3 is TGCAGCGTTGTGACCGACACAACCTACGAGCAGTACTTC.

The chain links TRBV12-5 to TRBJ2-1; TRBD2 matches 11 bases. Germline CDR1 and CDR2: LGHNT and FRNRAP. The J segment lost 6 bases and the V segment lost 2 bases, leaving 9 bases of the junction unmatched. This CDR3 comprises 17 residues. The CDR3 protein is CASGLPRLAGMGNEQFF. CDR3 nucleotides: TGTGCTAGTGGTTTGCCACGACTAGCGGGGATGGGCAATGAGCAGTTCTTC.

This clone was detected once. This chain uses TRBV7-6 with TRBJ2-3, with 9 bases identical to TRBD2. Losses at the gene ends were 4 bases for V and 1 base for J; bases not matched to a gene: 3. The CDR3 is 15 residues long. Germline V gene sequence: CDR1 SGHVS, CDR2 FNYEAQ. The CDR3 loop reads CASSSRTSGTDTQYF. In DNA form, the CDR3 reads TGTGCCAGCAGCTCCAGGACTAGCGGCACAGATACGCAGTATTTT. Based on the CDR3 plus reference TRBV7-6 and TRBJ2-3, the full variable domain is GAGVSQSPRYKVTKRGQDVALRCDPISGHVSLYWYRQALGQGPEFLTYFNYEAQQDKSGLPNDRFSAERPEGSISTLTIQRTEQRDSAMYRCASSSRTSGTDTQYFGPGTRLTVL.

This chain joins TRBV5-1 and TRBJ2-7, with unresolved D. The CDR3 has 11 amino acids. Germline V lookup: CDR1 SGHRS, CDR2 YFSETQ. Between the trimmed V and J ends, which lost 4 bases and 6 bases, there was a span of 8 bases. The CDR3 loop reads CASSASGEQYF. The CDR3 region has the DNA TGCGCCAGCAGCGCCTCCGGCGAGCAGTACTTC.

The gene calls are TRBV11-3 and TRBJ2-1; 13 bases align to TRBD2. The V gene end was trimmed by 5 bases and the J gene end by 0 bases; junction bases not matched to a gene: 4. CDR1 SGHNT and CDR2 YENEEA come from the germline V gene. The CDR3 totals 17 residues. Written as DNA, the CDR3 is TGTGCCAGCAGCCCGGGACTAGCGGGACCCTCCTACAATGAGCAGTTCTTC. It translates to CASSPGLAGPSYNEQFF.

V usage is TRBV7-2 and J usage is TRBJ2-3, with 8 positions matching TRBD2. The CDR3 has 15 residues. The V and J ends lost 5 bases and 7 bases, in that order; junction bases with no gene match: 11. The germline V gene encodes CDR1 SGHTA and CDR2 FQGNSA. The CDR3 DNA follows: TGTGCCAGCAGCGCCTCGGGCAGCGGGAGATATACGCAGTATTTT. Translation gives CASSASGSGRYTQYF.